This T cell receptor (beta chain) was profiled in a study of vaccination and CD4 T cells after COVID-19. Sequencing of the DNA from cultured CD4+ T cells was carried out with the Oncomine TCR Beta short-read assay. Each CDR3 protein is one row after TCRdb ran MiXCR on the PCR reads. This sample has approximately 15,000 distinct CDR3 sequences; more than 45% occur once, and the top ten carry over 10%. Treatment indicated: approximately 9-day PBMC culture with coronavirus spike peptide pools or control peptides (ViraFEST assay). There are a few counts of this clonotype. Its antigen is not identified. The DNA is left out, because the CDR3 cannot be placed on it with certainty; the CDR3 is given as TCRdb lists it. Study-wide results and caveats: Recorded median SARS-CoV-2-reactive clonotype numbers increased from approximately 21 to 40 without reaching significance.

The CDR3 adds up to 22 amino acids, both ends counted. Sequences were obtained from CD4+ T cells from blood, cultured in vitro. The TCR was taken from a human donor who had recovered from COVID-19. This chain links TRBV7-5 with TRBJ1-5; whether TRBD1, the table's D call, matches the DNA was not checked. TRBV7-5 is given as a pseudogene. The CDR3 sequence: CISVPEASPGQGFAGSNQPQHF.